This T cell receptor beta chain was sequenced in a study of neoadjuvant anti-PD-1 for oral cavity cancer. In the study overall: Patients without progression received a fourth nivolumab dose around day 43, then surgical resection on days 50-56. The study's findings and limits: PBMC Gini-index clonality exceeded responders' in non-responders post-nivolumab. Higher pretreatment blood Treg/Th17 ratios correlated with higher pretreatment blood and lower post-treatment tumor TCRbeta clonality.

The protocol was immunoSEQ multiplex PCR, while the TCRdb copy is restricted to in-frame clones and leaves out a portion. Of several thousand clones listed, roughly 71% are singletons. The CDR3 spans 13 residues. Germline V gene data show CDR1 as LGHNA and CDR2 as YNFKEQ. Between the trimmed V and J ends, which lost 4 bases and 5 bases, there was a span of 12 bases. This clone occurred a few times. Antigen: not known. Described time point: after neoadjuvant nivolumab, at surgical resection. Blood cells were analyzed directly, without culture or expansion. Sequenced material: PBMCs, taken after nivolumab (anti-PD-1) treatment. V is TRBV4-2 and J is TRBJ2-7, with D perhaps assigned TRBD1 or TRBD2 (5 bases each). This TCR derives from a person aged 40-85 years with oral cavity squamous cell carcinoma. The CDR3 is CASSPSGGHEQYF. The CDR3, as DNA: TGTGCCAGCAGCCCTTCTGGGGGTCACGAGCAGTACTTC.